This T cell receptor (beta chain) was sequenced for a study of blood T cells in healthy people across ages (dated by TCRdb to between 2014 and 2017). Notes on the research overall: In model experiments, roughly one uniquely barcoded TCR beta cDNA molecule per two T cells was captured by template switching. To avoid experimental bias, donors of different ages were randomly spread across the sequencing lanes. Age-related changes in TCR beta repertoire diversity were measured in the study by deep sequencing normalized with unique cDNA molecular identifiers. Four age groups were formed from the donors: young (average around 15 years), middle-aged (around 39), aged (approximately 60) and long-lived (82). Using the same blood draw, the study looked at two additional independent replicas of 1 million unique cDNA reads for two donors, one aged 18 to 29 and the other aged 80 or older.

Library creation used 5' RACE. The data were produced on an Illumina HiSeq 2500. A second PCR of about 7 to 12 cycles was run with a J-beta primer mix and a sample-barcoded 5' primer. A template-switch 5' adaptor carrying 12 random nucleotides introduced a unique molecular identifier onto each TCR beta cDNA molecule. Each sample yielded at least 2.5 million CDR3-containing paired-end reads. First-strand cDNA synthesis was performed from all RNA using the Mint cDNA synthesis kit, with priming by a TRBC-specific oligonucleotide. Following uracil-DNA glycosylase treatment, a first 18-cycle PCR with universal primers M1SS and BC2_uni_R was performed on all cDNA. Processing in the source paper ran as follows. For normalization, 1 million high-quality reads were randomly selected from each sample, with every read carrying a distinct molecular identifier. Instead of being binned into consensus sequences, reads with shared molecular identifiers were discarded. MiTCR, with a Q25 quality threshold and the strictest error-elimination algorithm, was used for CDR3 identification, clonotype clustering and error correction. A nonparametric unseen species model using Euler transformation provided a lower-bound estimate of total TCR beta diversity. TCRdb redid the processing of the public reads, applying fastp at Q25 and MiXCR, and retained in-frame beta chains. CDR3 protein duplicates are merged, each entry listing the most common genes and DNA. The V and J calls, along with clone size, are taken from TCRdb and not from the paper's own processing. This sample gives around 1,000,000 distinct CDR3 sequences in total; roughly two fifths of them show up just once. The leading ten clones occupy roughly 13% of the sample.

A note on this clonotype: The antigen this receptor binds is unknown. No much larger clone is present one base from it, and per-base qualities are unavailable.

The full study reports these points: Because profiling used bulk unsorted PBMCs, naive and antigen-experienced compartments could not be compared conclusively. Observed TCR beta diversity per million T cells fell roughly linearly with age, and a significant reduction was already apparent by age roughly 41. Estimates of total diversity based on one million sequenced T cells were considered lower bounds and underestimates. The CMV infection status of donors was not known, potentially confounding age-related changes in expanded clonotypes. Observed TCR beta diversity correlated strongly with the percentage of naive T cells measured by flow cytometry. Compared with the aged group, the long-lived group had more naive CD4+ T cells, fewer expanded clones and increased TCR diversity, suggesting age selection.

Looking up the germline V gene yields CDR1 LGHNA and CDR2 YSLEER. V drops 4 bases and J drops 4 bases, leaving 19 bases in between. The CDR3 goes from the cysteine to the phenylalanine over 16 residues. The only DNA kept is the CDR3, 48 bases in frame from the first base. The donors were roughly 39 Caucasian individuals from Russia, aged roughly 6 to 95 years, who were systemically healthy. Each donor gave approximately 9.4 milliliters of peripheral blood, drawn into EDTA-treated Vacutainer tubes. PBMCs were isolated by Ficoll-Paque density-gradient centrifugation, with at least 6 million obtained per sample. Total RNA was extracted from PBMCs with Trizol reagent, with at least 6 micrograms obtained per sample. Naive CD45RAhigh/CD27high T cell percentages were measured by flow cytometry on a PBMC aliquot from every donor.

The TCR comes from a young man in good health. The chain is encoded by TRBV4-3 joined to TRBJ1-2, and the D gene may be TRBD1, 6 bases matching. Sequences were obtained from blood. The nucleotide sequence is given as TGCGCCAGCAGCCTACGGGGGCGGGAAGACCTCTATGGCTACACCTTC. Its translation is CASSLRGREDLYGYTF.